This record covers a single TCR beta chain. What was amplified from RNA transcripts were TCR beta CDR3 regions. RT-PCR in the first round (using the HTBI primer set) targeted the TCR CDR3. MiXCR, run by TCRdb on the multiplex PCR reads, gives a single entry per CDR3 protein. The data hold hundreds of thousands of distinct CDR3 sequences, with about 20% observed a single time. The sample is drawn from a study of T cells in Graves' hyperthyroidism and ophthalmopathy. This CDR3 region has 15 residues. Losses at the gene ends were 4 bases for V and 3 bases for J; bases not matched to a gene: 5. Germline V lookup: CDR1 SGHDN, CDR2 FVKESK.

The source material was blood. V usage is TRBV14 and J usage is TRBJ2-2; 7 nucleotides line up with TRBD1. The receptor comes from a man aged 25 to 45 with Graves' ophthalmopathy. CDR3 region: CASSPPGQYTGELFF. CDR3 in DNA: TGTGCCAGCAGCCCACCGGGACAGTACACCGGGGAGCTGTTTTTT.